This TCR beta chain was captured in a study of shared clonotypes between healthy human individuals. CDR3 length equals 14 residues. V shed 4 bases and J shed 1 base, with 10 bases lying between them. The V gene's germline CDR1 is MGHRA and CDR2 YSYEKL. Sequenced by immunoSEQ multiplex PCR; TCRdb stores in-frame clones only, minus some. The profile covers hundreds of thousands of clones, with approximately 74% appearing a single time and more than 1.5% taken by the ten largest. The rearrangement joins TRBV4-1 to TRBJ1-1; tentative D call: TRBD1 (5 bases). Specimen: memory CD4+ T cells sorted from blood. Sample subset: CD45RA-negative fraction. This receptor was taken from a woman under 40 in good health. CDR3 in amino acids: CASSPRDRNTEAFF. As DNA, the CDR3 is TGCGCCAGCAGCCCTCGGGACCGGAACACTGAAGCTTTCTTT.